A single sample is the source of the 7 T cell receptor beta chains below, sequenced in a study of T cells in women clearing cervical HPV infection. The method was immunoSEQ multiplex PCR; TCRdb's version includes in-frame clones alone and lacks a portion of them. Listed are 30,000 to 45,000 clones; less than 8% falls within the top ten. The specimen was blood buffy coat. These TCRs come from a woman between 18 and 70 years old with a cervical HPV16 infection that either progressed to CIN3+ or cleared (not recorded which).

The CDR3: CASTYTGVTHGYTF. The CDR3 DNA, read in part, is TGTGCCAGCACCTATACGGGGGTGACGCATGGC. The chain links TRBV6-2 or TRBV6-3 to TRBJ1-2; perhaps TRBD1 as D (5 bases). Sequencing ends 3 residues short of the CDR3 end; the germline J gene provides the rest. Trimming removed 7 bases at V and 6 bases at J, with 18 bases between. CDR1 and CDR2 from the germline V gene are MNHEY and SVGEGT. The CDR3 has 14 residues.

Comments on this clone: The read terminates 3 residues before the CDR3 end, so the remaining end is supplied by the germline J gene. This sequence joins TRBV5-1 and TRBJ2-2; D gene unclear. CDR3 length: 15 amino acids. Germline values: CDR1 SGHRS, CDR2 YFSETQ. Trimming shortened V by 4 bases and J by 1 base, and 11 bases separated the two germline ends. The CDR3 DNA, read in part, is TGCGCCAGCAGCCCTAGGCGGCAGAACACCGGGGAG. This translates into CASSPRRQNTGE. The whole CDR3 protein is CASSPRRQNTGELFF.

Comments on this clone: The missing CDR3 end, 3 residues past where the read stops, is filled in from the germline J gene. The gene calls are TRBV18 and TRBJ2-4, with 9 bases that match TRBD1. The length of the CDR3 is 14 residues. Germline loops: CDR1 KGHSH, CDR2 LQKENI. CDR3 bases read: TGTGCCAGCTCACTGACAGGGGGAAACTATGGT. Residues: CASSLTGGNYG. The complete CDR3 sequence is CASSLTGGNYGQYF. Based on the CDR3 plus reference TRBV18 and TRBJ2-4, the full variable domain is NAGVMQNPRHLVRRRGQEARLRCSPMKGHSHVYWYRQLPEEGLKFMVYLQKENIIDESGMPKERFSAEFPKEGPSILRIQQVVRGDSAAYFCASSLTGGNYGQYFGAGTRLSVL.

Notes on this clone: The read ends 3 residues before the CDR3 terminus; that terminus is restored from the germline J gene. V usage is TRBV5-1 and J usage is TRBJ2-5; D gene ambiguous. The CDR3 totals 15 residues. V was pared by 1 base and J by 2 bases, with 12 bases between. The V gene's germline CDR1 is SGHRS and CDR2 YFSETQ. The CDR3 loop is CASSLRSAVQETQYF. Partial CDR3 DNA: TGCGCCAGCAGCTTGAGAAGCGCCGTTCAAGAGACC.

The CDR3 sequence: CASTPGQGRGYTF. The sequenced CDR3 bases are TGTGCCAGTACGCCGGGACAGGGTAGAGGC. The chain has TRBV19 and TRBJ1-2; 9 positions agree with TRBD1. The read stops 3 residues short of the end of the CDR3; the missing end is completed from the germline J gene. This CDR3 contains 13 residues. Germline values: CDR1 LNHDA, CDR2 SQIVND (reference sequence).

This CDR3 is CASSPGAAVEKLFF. The DNA read from the CDR3 is TGTGCCAGCTCACCGGGGGCGGCTGTTGAAAAG. This chain uses TRBV18 with TRBJ2-2, with D tentatively TRBD1 (6 bases). The read falls 3 residues short of the CDR3 end, and the missing part is taken from the germline J gene. The CDR3 totals 14 residues. Germline loops: CDR1 KGHSH, CDR2 LQKENI. The complete variable domain, with remaining parts taken from reference TRBV18 and TRBJ2-2, reads NAGVMQNPRHLVRRRGQEARLRCSPMKGHSHVYWYRQLPEEGLKFMVYLQKENIIDESGMPKERFSAEFPKEGPSILRIQQVVRGDSAAYFCASSPGAAVEKLFFGEGSRLTVL.

Worth noting for this clone: The CDR3 goes on 3 residues after the read ends, and that part is filled in from the germline J gene. The chain uses TRBV5-3 and TRBJ2-7; TRBD1 agrees at 8 bases. TRBV5-3 is recorded as an ORF, its role being uncertain. The length of the CDR3 is 15 residues. Trimming took 4 bases from V and 0 from J; bases not matched to a gene: 6. This CDR3 is CARSGDRFSSYEQYF. CDR3 DNA (partial): TGTGCCAGAAGCGGGGACAGGTTTAGCTCCTACGAG.